The T cell receptor (beta chain) described here comes from a study of memory CD4+ T cells and cytomegalovirus serostatus. Study results and caveats: Of under 200 reported CMV TCRbeta sequences, 55 to 80 were found in memory CD4+ repertoires. Suggested: most of the CMV-linked TCR signature lies in CD4+ memory cells.

Authors' methods: Out-of-frame sequences were removed, leaving some 2 million distinct TCRbeta sequences. Generated by immunoSEQ multiplex PCR, the TCRdb table keeps only in-frame clones and is missing some. That table supplies the V and J calls and clone size; D and trimming were determined from the DNA. The sample consists of 46,000 or so clones, about three quarters of them appearing once. Trimming cost V 7 bases and J 8 bases, with 26 bases left between them. The V gene's germline CDR1 is SGHVS and CDR2 FNYEAQ. The CDR3 totals 16 residues. Details on this clone: Its antigen is not identified.

The sort gate was single viable CD3+CD4+CD8-CD45RO+ cells for memory CD4+ T cells. Donors' CMV status reflects serum IgG against pp150, pp28, p38, p52. The V gene is TRBV7-6, the J gene TRBJ1-1, with no clear D. The sequence was collected from an adult in good health and CMV-seronegative. What was sequenced was memory CD4+ T cells from blood. CDR3 coding DNA: TGTGCCAGCACTATGGATATGGCAGTAGGAAGAACGGAAGCTTTCTTT. Encoded protein: CASTMDMAVGRTEAFF.